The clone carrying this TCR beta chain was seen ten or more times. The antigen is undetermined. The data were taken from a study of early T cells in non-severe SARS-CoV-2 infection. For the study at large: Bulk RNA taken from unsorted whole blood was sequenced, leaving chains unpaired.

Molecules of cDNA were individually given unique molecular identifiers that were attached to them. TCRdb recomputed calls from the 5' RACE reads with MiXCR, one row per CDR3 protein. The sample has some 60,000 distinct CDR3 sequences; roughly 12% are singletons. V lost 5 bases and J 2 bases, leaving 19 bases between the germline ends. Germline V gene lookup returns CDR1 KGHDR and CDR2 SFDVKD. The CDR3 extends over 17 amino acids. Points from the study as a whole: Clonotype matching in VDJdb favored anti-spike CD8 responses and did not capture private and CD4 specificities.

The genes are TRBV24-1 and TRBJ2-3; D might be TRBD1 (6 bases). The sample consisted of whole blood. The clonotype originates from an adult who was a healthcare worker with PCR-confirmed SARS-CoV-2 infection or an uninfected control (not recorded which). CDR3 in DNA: TGTGCCACCAGTGCCTTCTCTTTCGGGACACCCACAGATACGCAGTATTTT. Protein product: CATSAFSFGTPTDTQYF.